The entry that follows covers one TCR beta chain sequence. Its target is unknown. This sample stems from a study of EBV T-cell therapy then PD-1 blockade in nasopharyngeal carcinoma. Germline assignment: CDR1 SGHVS and CDR2 FNYEAQ. With V trimmed by 2 bases and J by 2 bases, 13 bases remained unmatched. The CDR3 length is 18 residues. Described time point: 266 days after commencement of treatment, after nivolumab therapy. The treatment was: AdE1-LMPpoly-expanded autologous EBV-specific T-cell therapy followed by anti-PD-1 nivolumab. Profiling relied on immunoSEQ multiplex PCR, and the TCRdb table lists in-frame clones only, not all of them. In the table there are over 20,000 clones, about 86% of which are singletons.

This sample comprised CD8+ T cells from blood, obtained at day 266 from a patient whose treatment included autologous EBV-specific T cells and nivolumab. The V call is TRBV7-6, the J call TRBJ2-3, with 7 bases lining up with TRBD2. This TCR came from a man in his forties with nasopharyngeal carcinoma. The CDR3 loop reads CASSLRRGVNLDTDTQYF. CDR3 nucleotide sequence: TGTGCCAGCAGCTTACGACGGGGGGTGAATCTTGACACAGATACGCAGTATTTT.